Each of the 26 T cell receptor beta chains below was sequenced from the same sample in a study of blood T cell repertoires in COVID-19. This table comes from immunoSEQ multiplex PCR, and its TCRdb copy is limited to in-frame clones, with some not included. The table includes a few hundred thousand clones, 70% to 90% detected once. Sequenced sample: peripheral blood. These receptors originate from a man between 18 and 29 years old who had recovered from COVID-19.

The chain employs TRBV3-1 (or the pseudogene TRBV3-2) and TRBJ2-3; 9 bases align to TRBD2. J was trimmed by 5 bases and V by 5 bases; bases with no gene match: 2. The germline V gene encodes CDR1 LGHDT and CDR2 YNNKEL (reference sequence). The CDR3 extends over 13 amino acids. The CDR3 nucleotides read TGTGCCAGCAGCGGCGGGAGGGTAGATACGCAGTATTTT. Translated: CASSGGRVDTQYF.

This chain connects TRBV18 to TRBJ2-3; D gene uncertain. The germline V gene has CDR1 KGHSH and CDR2 LQKENI. The CDR3 spans 12 residues. The ends were cut back, 1 base at V and 5 bases at J, with 4 bases in the middle. CDR3 DNA sequence: TGTGCCAGCTCACCACGGCAAGATACGCAGTATTTT. The encoded protein is CASSPRQDTQYF.

The chain uses TRBV28 and TRBJ2-1; D is possibly TRBD2 (6 bases). V lost 5 bases, J lost 4 bases, and 18 bases lay in between. Germline V gene data show CDR1 as MDHEN and CDR2 as SYDVKM. The CDR3 totals 16 residues. This CDR3 reads CASSPPSVGGYNEQFF. CDR3 coding DNA: TGTGCCAGCAGTCCTCCTAGCGTTGGGGGGTACAATGAGCAGTTCTTC.

The rearrangement joins TRBV6-5 to TRBJ2-3; D is perhaps TRBD2 (7 bases). Trimming cost V 2 bases and J 7 bases, with 10 bases left between them. In germline, CDR1 is MNHEY, CDR2 SVGAGI. This CDR3 region has 13 residues. CDR3 DNA sequence: TGTGCCAGCAGTTACAGGGGGGGGAATACGCAGTATTTT. It codes for CASSYRGGNTQYF.

The chain uses TRBV10-3 and TRBJ1-5; D gene unclear. The CDR3 has 14 amino acids. Trimming shortened V by 3 bases and J by 2 bases, and 8 bases separated the two germline ends. Germline V gives CDR1 ENHRY, CDR2 SYGVKD. The DNA of the CDR3 is TGTGCCATCAGTGATCCCCGGGGCAATCAGCCCCAGCATTTT. This gives the protein CAISDPRGNQPQHF.

Note on this clone: The junction does not match germline at one end; this may be a read error. The chain carries TRBV5-8 and TRBJ2-5, with TRBD1 matching over 10 bases. The CDR3 covers 14 residues. Germline V gives CDR1 SGHTS, CDR2 YDEGEE. CDR3 bases: TGTGCCAGCAGCCCCGGGACAGGGGTTGAGATCCAGTACTTC. Protein sequence: CASSPGTGVEIQYF.

V usage is TRBV18 and J usage is TRBJ1-2; 9 bases are shared with TRBD1. The CDR3 extends over 13 amino acids. Germline values: CDR1 KGHSH, CDR2 LQKENI. V gave up 3 bases and J gave up 7 bases; unmatched junction bases: 3. The CDR3 here is CASSPPGQGGYTF. DNA for the CDR3: TGTGCCAGCTCACCTCCGGGACAGGGTGGCTACACCTTC.

This clone showed up just once. V is TRBV29-1 and J is TRBJ2-2; D possibly corresponds to TRBD1 (6 bases). The length of the CDR3 is 17 residues. Deletions cut 5 bases from V and 2 bases from J, with 21 bases between. Germline-derived CDR1 and CDR2 are SQVTM and ANQGSEA. Here the CDR3 reads CSVLGADRTDNTGELFF. The CDR3 DNA reads as TGCAGCGTTTTGGGGGCAGACAGGACTGACAACACCGGGGAGCTGTTTTTT.

The chain has TRBV12-3 or TRBV12-4 and TRBJ2-1; the D gene is possibly TRBD1 (5 bases). Trimming pared 4 bases from V and 6 bases from J, leaving 10 bases between. This CDR3 contains 13 residues. The CDR3: CASSSRQSNEQFF. CDR3 sequence (DNA): TGTGCCAGCAGTTCTCGACAGTCCAATGAGCAGTTCTTC.

V is TRBV7-2 and J is TRBJ2-7, with TRBD2 matching 9 bases. This CDR3 contains 14 residues. After removal of 7 bases from V and 4 bases from J, the junction contained 8 bases not matched to a gene. The germline CDR1 and CDR2 sequences are SGHTA and FQGNSA. CDR3 nucleotide sequence: TGTGCCAGCAAACCCCGACTAGCGGATTACGAGCAGTACTTC. It is translated as CASKPRLADYEQYF.

The rearrangement uses TRBV5-6 and TRBJ1-5; D not resolved. Trimming left V 2 bases short and J 9 bases short, with 12 bases between. The CDR3 sequence is 13 residues long. CDR1 and CDR2 (germline): SGHDT, YYEEEE. The CDR3 here is CASSFAGEGPQHF. The CDR3 nucleotides are TGTGCCAGCAGCTTTGCCGGGGAGGGGCCCCAGCATTTT.

The genes are TRBV12-3 or TRBV12-4 and TRBJ1-4; D is unclear. There are 12 residues in the CDR3. The germline V and J ends were trimmed by 6 bases and 15 bases, with 17 bases remaining between them. In nucleotides, the CDR3 is TGTGCCAGCAGGGGAGTCGGACCGGAGGTGTTTTTT. It codes for CASRGVGPEVFF.

This chain connects TRBV18 to TRBJ2-5, with a weak D call TRBD1 (5 bases). CDR3 size: 14 residues. In germline, CDR1 is KGHSH, CDR2 LQKENI. V lost 4 bases and J 1 base, leaving 10 bases between the germline ends. CDR3: CASSLDSSQETQYF. The CDR3 DNA reads as TGTGCCAGCTCACTCGACAGTTCCCAAGAGACCCAGTACTTC.

V is TRBV6-1 and J is TRBJ2-1, with 9 bases that match TRBD2. The germline gives CDR1 MNHNS, CDR2 SASEGT. This CDR3 spans 17 amino acids. After removal of 2 bases from V and 6 bases from J, the junction contained 11 bases not matched to a gene. CDR3 bases: TGTGCCAGCAGTGAATGGCCGGGACTAGCCGAATTCAATGAGCAGTTCTTC. This codes for CASSEWPGLAEFNEQFF.

CDR3 residues: CSGDPGGTEAFF. The CDR3 DNA is TGCAGCGGGGATCCGGGGGGGACTGAAGCTTTCTTT. The V call is TRBV29-1, the J call TRBJ1-1, with D maybe TRBD1 (5 bases). Germline CDR1 reads SQVTM; CDR2 reads ANQGSEA. The germline V and J ends were trimmed by 7 bases and 5 bases, with 14 bases remaining between them. The CDR3 consists of 12 residues. The complete variable domain, with remaining parts taken from reference TRBV29-1 and TRBJ1-1, reads SAVISQKPSRDICQRGTSLTIQCQVDSQVTMMFWYRQQPGQSLTLIATANQGSEATYESGFVIDKFPISRPNLTFSTLTVSNMSPEDSSIYLCSGDPGGTEAFFGQGTRLTVV.

CDR3 sequence: CASSHLGGVLSGANVLTF. CDR3 coding DNA: TGCGCCAGCAGCCATTTAGGGGGGGTACTCTCTGGGGCCAACGTCCTGACTTTC. J is TRBJ2-6 and V is TRBV4-1; a possible D gene is TRBD2 (7 bases). Germline values: CDR1 MGHRA, CDR2 YSYEKL. This CDR3 contains 18 residues. V lost 3 bases and J lost 0, with 15 bases in between.

The chain combines TRBV27 with TRBJ1-1; no firm D call. CDR1 MNHEY and CDR2 SMNVEV come from the germline V gene (reference sequence). The CDR3 runs 14 residues. V gave up 5 bases and J gave up 10 bases, with 20 bases separating them. The CDR3 spells CASSPTPLGRVAFF. The CDR3 bases are TGTGCCAGCAGTCCTACCCCCCTTGGCCGGGTAGCTTTCTTT.

The chain couples TRBV7-6 to TRBJ1-2, with 8 bases identical to TRBD1. CDR1 and CDR2 from the germline V gene are SGHVS and FNYEAQ. This CDR3 has 17 amino acids. With 1 base clipped from V and 7 bases from J, the junction kept 14 bases outside the gene matches. CDR3: CASSLGTGPNKGGGYTF. CDR3 coding DNA: TGTGCCAGCAGCTTAGGGACAGGGCCCAACAAGGGAGGTGGCTACACCTTC.

This clone was found a few times. The chain joins TRBV4-1 to TRBJ2-1; 8 nucleotides align to TRBD2. Unmatched junction bases numbered 11, after V lost 3 bases and J lost 7 bases. There are 16 residues in the CDR3. Germline assignment: CDR1 MGHRA and CDR2 YSYEKL. Written as DNA, the CDR3 is TGCGCCAGCAGCCATCGTTTTAGCGGGACGGGAAATGAGCAGTTCTTC. Its protein product is CASSHRFSGTGNEQFF.

The chain couples TRBV4-3 to TRBJ2-3; 8 bases are a match to TRBD2. V trimming: 6 bases; J trimming: 4 bases; junction bases outside the gene matches: 12. There are 16 residues in the CDR3. Germline V gives CDR1 LGHNA, CDR2 YSLEER. Here the CDR3 DNA reads TGCGCCAGCAGTCCAGGAACGGGGGGGCAATCAGATACGCAGTATTTT. Protein sequence: CASSPGTGGQSDTQYF.

The chain recombines TRBV11-3 with TRBJ1-5; D gene unclear. V was trimmed by 6 bases and J by 4 bases, leaving 4 bases between them. Germline-derived CDR1 and CDR2 are SGHNT and YENEEA. This CDR3 has 11 amino acids. DNA of the CDR3: TGTGCCAGCAGGTCGAATCAGCCCCAGCATTTT. Amino acids: CASRSNQPQHF.

The chain links TRBV10-3 to TRBJ2-1, with 11 bases that match TRBD1. With V trimmed by 9 bases and J by 10 bases, 14 bases remained unmatched. Per the germline V gene, CDR1 is ENHRY and CDR2 is SYGVKD. This CDR3 is built from 15 residues. This chain's CDR3 is CAIDTGTGGPGEQFF. The CDR3 bases are TGTGCCATAGATACCGGGACAGGGGGTCCGGGGGAGCAGTTCTTC.

V usage is TRBV2 and J usage is TRBJ1-1; TRBD1 might be the D (5 bases). V was clipped by 8 bases and J by 1 base, with 17 bases between them. The V gene's germline CDR1 is SNHLY and CDR2 FYNNEI. This CDR3 region has 15 residues. CDR3 amino acids: CASFTDRTSNTEAFF. CDR3 bases: TGTGCCAGCTTTACGGATCGGACATCGAACACTGAAGCTTTCTTT.

The V and J genes are TRBV2 and TRBJ1-3; 7 bases agree with TRBD1. The CDR3 is 16 amino acids. V trimming: 6 bases; J trimming: 0 bases; junction bases outside the gene matches: 8. Looked up from germline, CDR1 is SNHLY and CDR2 is FYNNEI. The CDR3 is CASREPGQASGNTIYF. CDR3 coding DNA: TGTGCCAGCAGAGAGCCAGGACAGGCCTCTGGAAACACCATATATTTT.

The V call is TRBV5-1, the J call TRBJ2-1, with 13 bases aligning to TRBD2. Trimming at V came to 1 base and at J to 9 bases, leaving 13 bases not matched to a gene. The CDR3 has 18 residues. The germline V gene has CDR1 SGHRS and CDR2 YFSETQ. CDR3 amino acids: CASSLWGTSGDYGGEQFF. CDR3 sequence (DNA): TGCGCCAGCAGCTTGTGGGGGACTAGCGGGGATTATGGTGGTGAGCAGTTCTTC.

V is TRBV5-1 and J is TRBJ1-3; 7 bases line up with TRBD1. The CDR3 loop spans 18 amino acids. The trim removed 4 bases at V and 1 base at J, leaving 14 bases unmatched. Germline V CDR1 and CDR2: SGHRS, YFSETQ. CDR3 protein: CASSPKPLTGTSGNTIYF. CDR3 DNA: TGCGCCAGCAGCCCGAAACCTTTGACAGGGACGTCTGGAAACACCATATATTTT.